This paragraph covers one TCR beta chain sequence. This sample is drawn from a study of blood T cell repertoires in COVID-19. As for the study in general: The United States, Italy and Spain supplied acute and convalescent COVID-19 samples. T cells, B-cell-depleted T cells, or PBMCs supplied cDNA or gDNA.

Source study methods: Amplification with reference gene primers provided the estimates of nucleated cell counts. TCRdb's table, derived via immunoSEQ multiplex PCR, lists solely in-frame clones and lacks some. V and J calls and clone size are as listed in that table; D and trimming were resolved from the DNA. The repertoire holds 95,000 to 150,000 clones, with more than 60% as singletons. V shed 0 bases and J 2 bases; nucleotides not matched to a gene: 2. Germline CDR1 is SGDLS and CDR2 is YYNGEE. This CDR3 region has 15 residues. The source is a woman in her seventies with acute or convalescent COVID-19. Sample: peripheral blood. The chain carries TRBV9 and TRBJ2-3; 8 bases align to TRBD2. The CDR3 bases are TGTGCCAGCAGCGTAGACGGGGGGGTCACAGATACGCAGTATTTT. Protein sequence: CASSVDGGVTDTQYF.